These 10 T cell receptor beta chains share one sample of origin, sequenced in a study of T cell changes during pregnancy in multiple sclerosis. TCRdb's copy holds only in-frame clones and misses some; the assay was immunoSEQ multiplex PCR. The profile shows approximately 99,000 clones, about nine tenths of them singletons. Sequencing used peripheral blood, obtained in the second trimester of pregnancy. The receptors were gathered from a female donor in good health, enrolled as a control in a pregnancy study.

V usage is TRBV28 and J usage is TRBJ1-1, with a weak D call TRBD1 (5 bases). The CDR3 length is 13 residues. Germline assignment: CDR1 MDHEN and CDR2 SYDVKM. The V end was cut by 6 bases, the J end by 11 bases, with 19 bases between. The CDR3 region is CASSLTQAPRAFF. The CDR3 DNA sequence: TGTGCCAGCAGCTTAACACAGGCTCCCCGGGCTTTCTTT.

The chain links TRBV7-9 to TRBJ1-1; the D gene is possibly TRBD1 (6 bases). The CDR3 runs to 15 residues. Trimming left V 2 bases short and J 1 base short, with 11 bases between. CDR1 and CDR2 (germline): SEHNR, FQNEAQ (reference sequence). The CDR3 reads CASSLSAGANTEAFF. The CDR3 nucleotides are TGTGCCAGCAGCTTATCCGCAGGGGCGAACACTGAAGCTTTCTTT.

The DNA of the CDR3 is TGTGCCAGCAGACTGGACAGGGGGGAGAAGAAAAAACTGTTTTTT. Protein sequence: CASRLDRGEKKKLFF. This chain connects TRBV6-5 to TRBJ1-4, with 10 bases aligning to TRBD1. Germline V gives CDR1 MNHEY, CDR2 SVGAGI. CDR3 length equals 15 residues. With V trimmed by 6 bases and J by 9 bases, 10 bases remained unmatched.

The chain carries TRBV6-6 and TRBJ2-7, with D possibly matching TRBD1 (6 bases). This CDR3 region has 11 residues. V shed 6 bases and J shed 12 bases, with 15 bases lying between them. CDR1 is MNHNY and CDR2 is SVGAGI in the germline V gene (reference sequence). The CDR3 DNA is TGTGCCAGCAGCCCCCTCAGGGGCCTGTACTTC. This codes for CASSPLRGLYF.

This clone was seen just once. V usage is TRBV28 and J usage is TRBJ1-1; unclear D gene. Deletions cut 3 bases from V and 0 bases from J, with 8 bases between. CDR1 is MDHEN and CDR2 is SYDVKM in the germline V gene. The CDR3 is made up of 14 amino acids. The CDR3 coding sequence is TGTGCCAGCAGTTTCATCGGTTTGAACACTGAAGCTTTCTTT. Translation gives CASSFIGLNTEAFF.

V gene TRBV19 combines with J gene TRBJ2-1; D might be TRBD1 (6 bases). V lost 5 bases, J lost 1 base, and 18 bases lay in between. This CDR3 is built from 17 residues. Germline V gives CDR1 LNHDA, CDR2 SQIVND (reference sequence). Here the CDR3 reads CASSGYFQGFSYNEQFF. The CDR3 DNA follows: TGTGCCAGTAGTGGCTACTTTCAGGGGTTTTCCTACAATGAGCAGTTCTTC.

The rearrangement uses TRBV11-2 and TRBJ2-3, with 7 bases identical to TRBD2. The germline V gene has CDR1 SGHAT and CDR2 FQNNGV. V shed 5 bases, J shed 3 bases, and the junction held 11 bases outside the gene matches. The CDR3 has 16 residues. Here the CDR3 DNA reads TGTGCCAGCAGCGACCTTGCGGGAGTTCGAACAGATACGCAGTATTTT. Translation gives CASSDLAGVRTDTQYF.

This rearrangement joins TRBV18 to TRBJ2-5; D is possibly TRBD2 (7 bases). This CDR3 contains 15 residues. The germline V and J ends were trimmed by 3 bases and 5 bases, with 16 bases remaining between them. Germline-derived CDR1 and CDR2 are KGHSH and LQKENI. CDR3 region: CASSPLHKGGETQYF. CDR3 nucleotides: TGTGCCAGCTCACCCCTCCACAAGGGGGGGGAGACCCAGTACTTC.

This chain joins TRBV13 and TRBJ2-5, with a possible D match to TRBD2 (6 bases). TRBJ2-7 matches the DNA end more closely, so the J call is doubtful. CDR3 length: 16 amino acids. Germline V gene data show CDR1 as PRHDT and CDR2 as FYEKMQ (reference sequence). In nucleotides, the CDR3 is TGTGCCAGCAGCTTGGGGCGAGGGGACTCTTCCTACGAGCAGTACTTC. It yields the protein CASSLGRGDSSYEQYF.

The chain uses TRBV9 and TRBJ1-4; 10 bases align to TRBD1. The germline CDR1 and CDR2 sequences are SGDLS and YYNGEE. Trimming cost V 0 bases and J 6 bases; bases outside gene matches: 8. There are 17 residues in the CDR3. CDR3 region: CASSVGPSGTGDEKLFF. CDR3 DNA sequence: TGTGCCAGCAGCGTAGGACCTAGCGGGACAGGGGATGAAAAACTGTTTTTT.